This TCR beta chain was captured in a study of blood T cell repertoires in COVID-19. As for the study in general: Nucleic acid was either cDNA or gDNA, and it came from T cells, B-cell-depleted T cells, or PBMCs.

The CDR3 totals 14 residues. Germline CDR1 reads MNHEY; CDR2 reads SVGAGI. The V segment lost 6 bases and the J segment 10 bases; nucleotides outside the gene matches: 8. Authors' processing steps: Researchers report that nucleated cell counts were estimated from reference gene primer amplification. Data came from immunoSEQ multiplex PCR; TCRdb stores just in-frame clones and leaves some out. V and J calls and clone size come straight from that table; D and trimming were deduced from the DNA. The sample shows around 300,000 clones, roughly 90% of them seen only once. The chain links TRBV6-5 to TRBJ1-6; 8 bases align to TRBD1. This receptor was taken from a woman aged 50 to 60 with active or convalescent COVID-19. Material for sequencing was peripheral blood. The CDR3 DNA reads TGTGCCAGCAGGATCGGACAGGGCGGGTCACCCCTCCACTTT. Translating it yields CASRIGQGGSPLHF.